This T cell receptor (beta chain) stems from a study of post-analysis software for immune sequencing data. In the study overall: The study covered relapsing-remitting, secondary progressive and progressive-relapsing courses of multiple sclerosis. Study-wide results and limits: Same-batch samples co-clustered strongly by F measure. Patients carried five TRBV segments more frequently than controls did, and TRBV5-6, TRBV5-1 and TRBV20-1 were among them.

Regarding this clonotype: What it binds is unknown.

Libraries were made from TCR beta cDNA, and they carried unique molecular identifiers. TCRdb analysed the PCR reads with MiXCR anew, one entry per CDR3 protein. This sample carries roughly 800,000 distinct CDR3 sequences, just under 30% of them seen once, and the ten largest clones take 0.55% to 0.65%. CDR3 length equals 13 residues. Germline-derived CDR1 and CDR2 are MDHEN and SYDVKM. Trimming left V 6 bases short and J 8 bases short, with 15 bases between. The sequence came from a girl between 5 and 17 years old with multiple sclerosis. The sample was blood. The chain recombines TRBV28 with TRBJ2-3; maybe TRBD1 (5 bases). The CDR3 sequence: CASSSPGPGTQYF. The CDR3 region has the DNA TGTGCCAGCAGCTCCCCAGGGCCGGGTACGCAGTATTTT.